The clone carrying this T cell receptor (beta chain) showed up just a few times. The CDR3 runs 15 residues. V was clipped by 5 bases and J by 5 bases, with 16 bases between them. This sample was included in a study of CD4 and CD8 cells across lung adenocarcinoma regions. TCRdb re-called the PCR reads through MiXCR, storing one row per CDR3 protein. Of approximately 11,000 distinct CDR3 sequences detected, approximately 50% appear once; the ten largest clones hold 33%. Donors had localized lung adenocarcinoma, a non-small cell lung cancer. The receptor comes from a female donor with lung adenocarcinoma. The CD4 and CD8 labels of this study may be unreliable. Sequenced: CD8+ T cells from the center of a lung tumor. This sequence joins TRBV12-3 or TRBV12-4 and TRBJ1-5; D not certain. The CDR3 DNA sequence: TGTGCCAGCAGTGGCGGGAGTTGGTACGATCAGCCCCAGCATTTT. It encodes CASSGGSWYDQPQHF.